The 10 T cell receptor beta chains below come from one sample, sequenced in a study of CD8 T cells in Susac syndrome. When the RNA was reverse transcribed, random hexamers were used with an input of about 0.5 to 1 ug. Each CDR3 protein is one row after TCRdb ran MiXCR on the immunoSEQ multiplex PCR reads. The top ten clones hold roughly 0.09% of a sample with some 200,000 distinct CDR3 sequences, about 95% of them seen once. Sample: CD4+ T cells from PBMCs. The origin of the receptors is a human donor with multiple sclerosis.

This clonotype appeared once. The chain couples TRBV5-6 to TRBJ2-1, with 8 bases lining up with TRBD1. With V trimmed by 4 bases and J by 4 bases, 10 bases remained unmatched. Germline V gene sequence: CDR1 SGHDT, CDR2 YYEEEE. The CDR3 is 16 amino acids. The CDR3 region has the DNA TGTGCCAGCAGCAAGACCGACAGGGGTGTTTACAATGAGCAGTTCTTC. Its translation: CASSKTDRGVYNEQFF.

The V gene is TRBV12-3 or TRBV12-4, the J gene TRBJ1-2; possible D gene TRBD1, 5 bases. Trimming removed 8 bases at V and 4 bases at J, with 17 bases between. This CDR3 spans 14 amino acids. CDR3 sequence: CASFVGGYGYGYTF. CDR3 in DNA: TGTGCCAGCTTTGTGGGGGGGTACGGCTATGGCTACACCTTC.

V usage is TRBV18 and J usage is TRBJ2-7; D gene uncertain. Germline values: CDR1 KGHSH, CDR2 LQKENI. V was pared by 3 bases and J by 6 bases, with 9 bases between. The CDR3 extends over 12 amino acids. DNA of the CDR3: TGTGCCAGCTCACCCTTCCCGGTCGAGCAGTACTTC. The encoded protein is CASSPFPVEQYF.

The genes are TRBV7-2 and TRBJ2-7; a weak D match, TRBD2 (6 bases). This CDR3 contains 16 residues. Looked up from germline, CDR1 is SGHTA and CDR2 is FQGNSA. V was pared by 5 bases and J by 3 bases, with 20 bases between. The CDR3, as DNA: TGTGCCAGCAGCCCGATAACCACTACTAGCTTCTACGAGCAGTACTTC. Its translation is CASSPITTTSFYEQYF.

The chain joins TRBV18 to TRBJ2-5; D gene uncertain. Germline V gene data show CDR1 as KGHSH and CDR2 as LQKENI. This CDR3 has 12 residues. CDR3 residues: CASSPLGETQYF. The CDR3 DNA reads as TGTGCTAGCAGCCCTCTGGGTGAGACCCAGTACTTC.

This chain uses TRBV9 with TRBJ1-6, with TRBD1 matching over 9 bases. Germline CDR1 SGDLS, CDR2 YYNGEE. The CDR3 consists of 16 residues. After removal of 3 bases from V and 6 bases from J, the junction contained 7 bases not matched to a gene. The CDR3 reads CASSAPRGQGNSPLHF. In DNA form, the CDR3 reads TGTGCCAGCAGCGCACCCCGGGGACAGGGTAATTCACCCCTCCACTTT.

This clonotype was seen just once. The gene calls are TRBV29-1 and TRBJ2-4; no definite D call. The CDR3 extends over 15 amino acids. Germline lookup yields CDR1 SQVTM and CDR2 ANQGSEA. Trimming pared 3 bases from V and 1 base from J, leaving 13 bases between. CDR3 nucleotide sequence: TGCAGCGTTGAGACCGGACCCTCGGCCAAAAACATTCAGTACTTC. It specifies CSVETGPSAKNIQYF. The variable domain in full, with the rest retrieved from reference TRBV29-1 and TRBJ2-4, is SAVISQKPSRDICQRGTSLTIQCQVDSQVTMMFWYRQQPGQSLTLIATANQGSEATYESGFVIDKFPISRPNLTFSTLTVSNMSPEDSSIYLCSVETGPSAKNIQYFGAGTRLSVL.

This chain uses TRBV12-3 or TRBV12-4 with TRBJ1-2, with TRBD1 as a possible D gene (5 bases). The CDR3 has 14 amino acids. Trimming pared 8 bases from V and 3 bases from J, leaving 16 bases between. The CDR3 spells CASSRGGGHYGYTF. Written as DNA, the CDR3 is TGTGCCAGCTCTCGAGGTGGGGGACACTATGGCTACACCTTC.

This clonotype was counted only a few times. This chain connects TRBV7-2 to TRBJ1-2, with D uncertain. The germline V gene has CDR1 SGHTA and CDR2 FQGNSA. The CDR3 runs to 13 residues. V lost 6 bases and J lost 1, with 9 bases in between. CDR3 in amino acids: CASRTTVNYGYTF. The CDR3 coding sequence is TGTGCCAGCAGGACTACAGTTAACTATGGCTACACCTTC.

This chain links TRBV29-1 with TRBJ1-1; no clear D. Per the germline V gene, CDR1 is SQVTM and CDR2 is ANQGSEA. The CDR3 totals 12 residues. Trimming removed 7 bases from V and 2 bases from J, with 11 bases in between. The CDR3 is CSAGLGNTEAFF. The CDR3 nucleotides read TGCAGCGCTGGTTTAGGAAACACTGAAGCTTTCTTT. The full variable domain, in which reference TRBV29-1 and TRBJ1-1 provide the parts outside the CDR3, is SAVISQKPSRDICQRGTSLTIQCQVDSQVTMMFWYRQQPGQSLTLIATANQGSEATYESGFVIDKFPISRPNLTFSTLTVSNMSPEDSSIYLCSAGLGNTEAFFGQGTRLTVV.